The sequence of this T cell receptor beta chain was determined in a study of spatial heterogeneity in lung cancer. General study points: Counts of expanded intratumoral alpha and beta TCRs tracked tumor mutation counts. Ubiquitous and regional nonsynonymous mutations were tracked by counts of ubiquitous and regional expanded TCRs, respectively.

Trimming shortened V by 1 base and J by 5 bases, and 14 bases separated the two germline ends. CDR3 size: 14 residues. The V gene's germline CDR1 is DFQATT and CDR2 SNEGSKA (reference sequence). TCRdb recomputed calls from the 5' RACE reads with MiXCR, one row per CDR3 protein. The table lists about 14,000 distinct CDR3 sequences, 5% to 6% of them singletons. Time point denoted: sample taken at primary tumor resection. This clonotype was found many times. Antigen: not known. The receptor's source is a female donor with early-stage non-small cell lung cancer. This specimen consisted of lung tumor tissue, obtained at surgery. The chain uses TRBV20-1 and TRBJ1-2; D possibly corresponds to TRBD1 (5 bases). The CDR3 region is CSARGRDGSYGYTF. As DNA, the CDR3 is TGCAGTGCTAGAGGTCGGGACGGGAGTTATGGCTACACCTTC.